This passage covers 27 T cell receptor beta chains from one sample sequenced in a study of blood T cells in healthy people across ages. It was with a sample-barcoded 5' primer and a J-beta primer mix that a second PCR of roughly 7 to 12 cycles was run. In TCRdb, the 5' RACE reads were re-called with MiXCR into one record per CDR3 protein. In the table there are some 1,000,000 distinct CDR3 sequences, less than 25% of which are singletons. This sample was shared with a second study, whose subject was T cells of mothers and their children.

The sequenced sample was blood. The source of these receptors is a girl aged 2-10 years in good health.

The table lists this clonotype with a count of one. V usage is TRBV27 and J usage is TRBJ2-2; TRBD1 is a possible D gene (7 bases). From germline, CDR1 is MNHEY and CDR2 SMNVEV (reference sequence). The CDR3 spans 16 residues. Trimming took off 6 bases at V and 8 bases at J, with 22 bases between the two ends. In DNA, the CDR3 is TGTGCCAGCAGCCTACGATTCACAGGGGAGGCGGGGGAGCTGTTTTTT. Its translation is CASSLRFTGEAGELFF.

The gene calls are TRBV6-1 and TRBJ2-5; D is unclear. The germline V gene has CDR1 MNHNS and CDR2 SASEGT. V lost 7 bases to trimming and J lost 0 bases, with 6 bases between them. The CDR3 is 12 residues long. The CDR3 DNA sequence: TGTGCCAGCACCCAGAACCAAGAGACCCAGTACTTC. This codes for CASTQNQETQYF.

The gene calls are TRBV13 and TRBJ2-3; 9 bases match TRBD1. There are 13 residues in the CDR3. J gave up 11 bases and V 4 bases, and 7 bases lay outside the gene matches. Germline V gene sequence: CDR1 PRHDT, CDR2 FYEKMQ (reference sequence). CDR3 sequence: CASSSLRDREQYF. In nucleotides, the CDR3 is TGTGCCAGCAGCTCCCTCCGGGACAGGGAGCAGTATTTT.

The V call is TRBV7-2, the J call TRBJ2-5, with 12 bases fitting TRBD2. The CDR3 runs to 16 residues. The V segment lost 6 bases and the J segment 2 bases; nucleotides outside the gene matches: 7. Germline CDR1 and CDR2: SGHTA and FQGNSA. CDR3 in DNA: TGTGCCAGCAGGAAACGACTAGCGGGAGAACAAGAGACCCAGTACTTC. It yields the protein CASRKRLAGEQETQYF. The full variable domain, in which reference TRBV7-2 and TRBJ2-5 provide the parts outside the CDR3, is GAGVSQSPSNKVTEKGKDVELRCDPISGHTALYWYRQSLGQGLEFLIYFQGNSAPDKSGLPSDRFSAERTGGSVSTLTIQRTQQEDSAVYLCASRKRLAGEQETQYFGPGTRLLVL.

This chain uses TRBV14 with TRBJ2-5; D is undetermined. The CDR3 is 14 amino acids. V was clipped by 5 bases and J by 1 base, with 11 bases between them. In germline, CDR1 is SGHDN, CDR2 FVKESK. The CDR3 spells CASSELERQETQYF. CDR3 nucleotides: TGTGCCAGCAGCGAGCTGGAGCGCCAAGAGACCCAGTACTTC. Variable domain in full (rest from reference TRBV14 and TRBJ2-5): EAGVTQFPSHSVIEKGQTVTLRCDPISGHDNLYWYRRVMGKEIKFLLHFVKESKQDESGMPNNRFLAERTGGTYSTLKVQPAELEDSGVYFCASSELERQETQYFGPGTRLLVL.

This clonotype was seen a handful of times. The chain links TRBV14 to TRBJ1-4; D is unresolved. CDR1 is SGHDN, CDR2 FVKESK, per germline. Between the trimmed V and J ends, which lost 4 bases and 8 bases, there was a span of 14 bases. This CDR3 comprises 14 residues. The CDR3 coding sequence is TGTGCCAGCAGCCGCTTTGAGGGTAGAGAAAAACTGTTTTTT. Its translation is CASSRFEGREKLFF.

DNA for the CDR3: TGTGCCAGCAGCCTACTGCGTACAGGGGTGAACACTGAAGCTTTCTTT. Its translation: CASSLLRTGVNTEAFF. V usage is TRBV7-2 and J usage is TRBJ1-1; 7 bases line up with TRBD1. CDR1 is SGHTA, CDR2 FQGNSA, per germline. V trimming: 5 bases; J trimming: 0 bases; junction bases outside the gene matches: 9. The CDR3 extends over 16 amino acids.

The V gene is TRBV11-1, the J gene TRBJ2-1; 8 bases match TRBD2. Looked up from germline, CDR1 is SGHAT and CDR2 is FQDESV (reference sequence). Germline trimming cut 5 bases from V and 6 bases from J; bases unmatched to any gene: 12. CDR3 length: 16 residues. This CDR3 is CASSPPAGAQTNEQFF. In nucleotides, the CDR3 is TGTGCCAGCAGCCCTCCAGCGGGAGCCCAGACCAATGAGCAGTTCTTC.

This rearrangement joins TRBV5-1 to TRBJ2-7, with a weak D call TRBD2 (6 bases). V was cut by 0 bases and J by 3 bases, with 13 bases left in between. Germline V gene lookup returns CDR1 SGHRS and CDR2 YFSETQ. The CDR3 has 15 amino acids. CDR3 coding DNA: TGCGCCAGCAGCTTGGGTCACCGGGACTTCTACGAGCAGTACTTC. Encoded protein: CASSLGHRDFYEQYF.

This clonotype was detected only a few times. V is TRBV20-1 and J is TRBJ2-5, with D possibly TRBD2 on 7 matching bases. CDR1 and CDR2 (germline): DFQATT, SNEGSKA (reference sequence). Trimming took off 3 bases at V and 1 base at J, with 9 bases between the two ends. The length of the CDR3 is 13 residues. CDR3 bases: TGCAGTGCTAGCGGGGGGCCCCAAGAGACCCAGTACTTC. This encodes CSASGGPQETQYF.

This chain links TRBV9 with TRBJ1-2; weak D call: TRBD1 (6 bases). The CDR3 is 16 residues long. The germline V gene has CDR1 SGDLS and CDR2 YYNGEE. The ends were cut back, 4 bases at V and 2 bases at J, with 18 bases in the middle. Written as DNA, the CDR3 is TGTGCCAGCAGCAAATATCCAGGGGCTCCCAACTATGGCTACACCTTC. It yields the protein CASSKYPGAPNYGYTF.

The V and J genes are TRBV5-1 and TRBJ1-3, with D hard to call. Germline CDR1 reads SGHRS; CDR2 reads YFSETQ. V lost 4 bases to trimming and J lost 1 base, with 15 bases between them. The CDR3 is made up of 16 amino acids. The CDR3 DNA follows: TGCGCCAGCAGCCGAACATTCGACGGATCTGGAAACACCATATATTTT. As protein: CASSRTFDGSGNTIYF.

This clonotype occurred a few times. This CDR3 reads CASSPGRSSYEQYF. In DNA form, the CDR3 reads TGCGCCAGCAGCCCCGGACGCTCCTCCTACGAGCAGTACTTC. The rearrangement links TRBV4-3 to TRBJ2-7, with D unclear. Trimming took off 4 bases at V and 0 bases at J, with 10 bases between the two ends. CDR3 length: 14 residues. Germline CDR1 LGHNA, CDR2 YSLEER.

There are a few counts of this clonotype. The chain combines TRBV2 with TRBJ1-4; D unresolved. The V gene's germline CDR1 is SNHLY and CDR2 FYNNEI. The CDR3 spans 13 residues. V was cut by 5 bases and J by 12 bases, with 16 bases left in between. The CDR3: CASSMDGLGELFF. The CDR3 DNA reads TGTGCCAGCAGTATGGACGGTCTTGGGGAACTGTTTTTT.

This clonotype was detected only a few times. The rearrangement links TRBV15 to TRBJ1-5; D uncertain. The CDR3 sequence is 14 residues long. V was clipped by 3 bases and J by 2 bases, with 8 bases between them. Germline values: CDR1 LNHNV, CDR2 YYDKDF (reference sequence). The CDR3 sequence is CATSSEEGNQPQHF. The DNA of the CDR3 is TGTGCCACCAGCAGTGAGGAGGGCAATCAGCCCCAGCATTTT.

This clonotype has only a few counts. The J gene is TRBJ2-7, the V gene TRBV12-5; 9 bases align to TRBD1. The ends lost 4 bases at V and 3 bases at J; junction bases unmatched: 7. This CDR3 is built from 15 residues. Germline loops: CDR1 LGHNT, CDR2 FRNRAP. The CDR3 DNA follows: TGTGCTAGTGGTTCGGGACAGGGTGGTGACTACGAGCAGTACTTC. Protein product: CASGSGQGGDYEQYF.

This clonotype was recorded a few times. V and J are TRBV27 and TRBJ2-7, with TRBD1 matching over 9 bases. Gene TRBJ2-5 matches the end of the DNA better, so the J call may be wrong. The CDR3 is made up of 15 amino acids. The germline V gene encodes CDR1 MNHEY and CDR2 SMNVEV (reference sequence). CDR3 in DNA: TGTGCCAGCAGTTTGGGTGGGACAGGGCAAGAGACCCAGTACTTC. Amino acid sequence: CASSLGGTGQETQYF.

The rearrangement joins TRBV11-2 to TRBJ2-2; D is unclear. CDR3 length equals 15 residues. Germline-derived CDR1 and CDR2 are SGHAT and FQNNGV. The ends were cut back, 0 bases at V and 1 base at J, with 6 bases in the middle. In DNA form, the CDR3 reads TGTGCCAGCAGCTTAGAACGGATGAACACCGGGGAGCTGTTTTTT. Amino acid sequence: CASSLERMNTGELFF.

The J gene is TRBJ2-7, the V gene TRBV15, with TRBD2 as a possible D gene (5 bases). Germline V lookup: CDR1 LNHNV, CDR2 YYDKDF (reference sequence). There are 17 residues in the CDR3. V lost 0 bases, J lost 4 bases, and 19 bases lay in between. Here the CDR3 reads CATSRDLPIRRDYEQYF. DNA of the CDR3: TGTGCCACCAGCAGAGATCTGCCTATACGTCGGGATTACGAGCAGTACTTC.

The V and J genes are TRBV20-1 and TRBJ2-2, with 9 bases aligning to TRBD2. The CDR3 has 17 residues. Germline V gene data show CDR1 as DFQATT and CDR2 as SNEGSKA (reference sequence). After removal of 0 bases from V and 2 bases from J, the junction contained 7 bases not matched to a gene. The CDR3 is CSARDASGEFNTGELFF. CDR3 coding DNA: TGCAGTGCTAGAGATGCTAGCGGGGAATTTAACACCGGGGAGCTGTTTTTT.

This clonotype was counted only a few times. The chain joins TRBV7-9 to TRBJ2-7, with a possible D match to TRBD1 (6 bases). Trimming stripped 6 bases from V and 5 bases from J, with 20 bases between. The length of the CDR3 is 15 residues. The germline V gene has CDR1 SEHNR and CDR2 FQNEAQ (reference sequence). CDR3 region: CASSHNRDKPHEQYF. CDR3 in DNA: TGTGCCAGCAGTCACAACCGGGACAAACCCCACGAGCAGTACTTC.

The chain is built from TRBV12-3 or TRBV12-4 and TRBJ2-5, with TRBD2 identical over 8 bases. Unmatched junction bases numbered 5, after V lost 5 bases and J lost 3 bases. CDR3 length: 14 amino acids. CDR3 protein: CASSGNSGEETQYF. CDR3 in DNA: TGTGCCAGCAGTGGTAATAGCGGGGAAGAGACCCAGTACTTC.

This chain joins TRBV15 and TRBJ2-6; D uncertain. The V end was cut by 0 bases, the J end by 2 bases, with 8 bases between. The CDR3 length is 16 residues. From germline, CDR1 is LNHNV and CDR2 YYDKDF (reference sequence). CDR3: CATSRELTAGANVLTF. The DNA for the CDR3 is TGTGCCACCAGCAGAGAACTAACGGCTGGGGCCAACGTCCTGACTTTC. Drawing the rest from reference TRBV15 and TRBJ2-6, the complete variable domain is DAMVIQNPRYQVTQFGKPVTLSCSQTLNHNVMYWYQQKSSQAPKLLFHYYDKDFNNEADTPDNFQSRRPNTSFCFLDIRSPGLGDTAMYLCATSRELTAGANVLTFGAGSRLTVL.

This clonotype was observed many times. The DNA of the CDR3 is TGTGCCAGCAGCCTGGGACGAGAGTCACCCCTCCACTTT. As protein: CASSLGRESPLHF. The V gene is TRBV3-1, the J gene TRBJ1-6; a possible D gene is TRBD1 (5 bases). There are 13 residues in the CDR3. With 4 bases removed from V and 10 bases from J, the gap between germline ends came to 11 bases. CDR1 and CDR2 (germline): LGHDT, YNNKEL (reference sequence).

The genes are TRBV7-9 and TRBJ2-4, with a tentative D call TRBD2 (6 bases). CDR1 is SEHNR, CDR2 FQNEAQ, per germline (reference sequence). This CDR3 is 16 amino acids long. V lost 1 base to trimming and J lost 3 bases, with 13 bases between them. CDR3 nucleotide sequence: TGTGCCAGCAGCTTAGAGGGGCGCGGGGACAAAAACATTCAGTACTTC. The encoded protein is CASSLEGRGDKNIQYF.

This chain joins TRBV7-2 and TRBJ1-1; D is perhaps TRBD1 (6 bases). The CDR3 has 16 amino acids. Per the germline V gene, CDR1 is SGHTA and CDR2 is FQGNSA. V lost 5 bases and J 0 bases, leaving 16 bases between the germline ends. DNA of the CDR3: TGTGCCAGCAGCCAAAGGGACATCCCCATGAACACTGAAGCTTTCTTT. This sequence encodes CASSQRDIPMNTEAFF.

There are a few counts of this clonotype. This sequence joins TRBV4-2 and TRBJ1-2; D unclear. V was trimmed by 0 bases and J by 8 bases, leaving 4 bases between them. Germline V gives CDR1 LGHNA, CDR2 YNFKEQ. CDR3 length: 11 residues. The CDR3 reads CASSQEEGYTF. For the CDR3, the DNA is TGTGCCAGCAGCCAAGAAGAAGGCTACACCTTC.